This TCR beta chain appears in the sequencing data of a study of patients and donors after allogeneic stem cell transplantation. TCRdb re-analysed the RT-PCR reads in MiXCR, keeping a single row per CDR3 protein. The sample gives roughly 140,000 distinct CDR3 sequences, 30% to 45% of which show up once; less than 60% is in the top ten. V dropped 2 bases and J dropped 1 base, with 12 bases sitting between them. CDR1 and CDR2 (germline): KGHDR, SFDVKD. CDR3 length equals 16 residues. The chain links TRBV24-1 to TRBJ2-3; unclear D gene. The source material was blood, either unsorted or a sorted T cell fraction (not recorded which). This clonotype was sampled from a human donor who was either an allogeneic HSCT recipient or a stem cell or donor lymphocyte infusion donor (not recorded which). It is not recorded whose cells these are; they may come from a transplant donor. The CDR3 DNA is TGTGCCACCAGTGATTCAGGTTTCATGGGCACAGATACGCAGTATTTT. Its protein is CATSDSGFMGTDTQYF.